Listed below are T cell receptor beta chains from one sample, sequenced in a study of beta chain features in type 1 diabetes. Using immunoSEQ multiplex PCR, the repertoire was profiled, and TCRdb retains in-frame clones only, with some absent. The sample holds around 690,000 clones, approximately 13% seen once. Sequenced material: naive CD4+ T cells from blood. All receptors come from a man aged 25-45 years with type 1 diabetes. Each CDR3 is given with its conserved first and last residue. The D gene is left open where the match is weak. Only part of the rows carry a size: once, few, many, or a class if the clone is expanded.

v_call	clone_size	j_call	d_call	cdr3_nt	cdr3_aa
TRBV28	few	TRBJ1-2	TRBD1	TGTGCCAGCCAGGACAGGGCGGGCTATGGCTACACCTTC	CASQDRAGYGYTF
TRBV14	few	TRBJ2-6	-	TGTGCCAGCAGCCGCGCCGCCGGGGCCAACGTCCTGACTTTC	CASSRAAGANVLTF
TRBV7-2	-	TRBJ1-2	-	TGTGCCAGCAGCCGGGACTCGGCGGGTGGCTACACCTTC	CASSRDSAGGYTF
TRBV4-2	-	TRBJ1-3	-	TGTGCCAGCAGCCAAGATGGCGGGCGAGGGTCGGGAAACACCATATATTTT	CASSQDGGRGSGNTIYF
TRBV6-5	-	TRBJ1-1	-	TGTGCCAGCAGTTACTCGCCAGGAGTGAACACTGAAGCTTTCTTT	CASSYSPGVNTEAFF
TRBV7-9	few	TRBJ2-1	TRBD1	TGTGCCAGCAGCTCGCGGACAGGGGTAGACAATGAGCAGTTCTTC	CASSSRTGVDNEQFF
TRBV4-2	-	TRBJ2-1	-	TGTGCCAGCAGCCAAGCGACCCACAATGAGCAGTTCTTC	CASSQATHNEQFF
TRBV7-9	few	TRBJ2-1	TRBD2	TGTGCCAGCAGCTCCGGACTAGTCAATGAGCAGTTCTTC	CASSSGLVNEQFF
TRBV7-2	few	TRBJ2-1	-	TGTGCCAGCGGGGGGGCCGGATCCTACAATGAGCAGTTCTTC	CASGGAGSYNEQFF
TRBV6-1	few	TRBJ1-2	-	TGTGCCAGCAGTGAAGTTCCTAACTATGGCTACACCTTC	CASSEVPNYGYTF
TRBV5-1	-	TRBJ1-1	TRBD1	TGCGCCAGCAGCGTACAGGGGGAAAGTGAAGCTTTCTTT	CASSVQGESEAFF
TRBV9	-	TRBJ1-2	-	TGTGCCAGCAGTCGAGGGATGAATGGCTACACCTTC	CASSRGMNGYTF
TRBV5-1	few	TRBJ2-1	TRBD1	TGCGCCAGCAGATCGACGGGACAGAGCAACAATGAGCAGTTCTTC	CASRSTGQSNNEQFF
TRBV4-1	few	TRBJ2-5	-	TGCGCCAGCAGCCAAGATCGCGGGACGCACAGGACCCAGTACTTC	CASSQDRGTHRTQYF
TRBV5-1	-	TRBJ2-2	TRBD1	TGCGCCAGCAGCTTATTTACTCCGGGACAGGGCACCGGGGAGCTGTTTTTT	CASSLFTPGQGTGELFF
TRBV7-6	few	TRBJ1-4	TRBD1	TGTGCCAGCAGCTTAGCCGCGGGACAGGGAAATGAAAAACTGTTTTTT	CASSLAAGQGNEKLFF
TRBV13	few	TRBJ1-3	-	TGTGCCAGCAGCTTAGCGCCTCCCGGGAGAAACACCATATATTTT	CASSLAPPGRNTIYF
TRBV6-5	few	TRBJ1-4	-	TGTGCCAGCAGTGTGGAGGGGATAGGAGAAAAACTGTTTTTT	CASSVEGIGEKLFF
TRBV7-2	few	TRBJ2-6	-	TGTGCCAGCAGCTCCACGTTAGTGGGACCGGGCTCTGGGGCCAACGTCCTGACTTTC	CASSSTLVGPGSGANVLTF
TRBV30	-	TRBJ2-1	-	TGTGCCTGGGATGGGGGGAATGAGCAGTTCTTC	CAWDGGNEQFF
TRBV6-5	few	TRBJ1-4	-	TGTGCCAGCAGTCGAACTGGGGGGAGGTGGGAAAAACTGTTTTTT	CASSRTGGRWEKLFF
TRBV2	-	TRBJ2-1	-	TGTGCCGTTTGGGACCAATACAATGAGCAGTTCTTC	CAVWDQYNEQFF
TRBV9	few	TRBJ2-2	-	TGTGCCAGCAGCTTTCGGACTGCGAACACCGGGGAGCTGTTTTTT	CASSFRTANTGELFF
TRBV29-1	few	TRBJ1-6	-	TGCAGCGTTGAATTGGGGAACGAGTCACCCCTCCACTTT	CSVELGNESPLHF
TRBV10-3	few	TRBJ2-7	-	TGTGCCATCAGGGGACTGGACAGGAACTACGAGCAGTACTTC	CAIRGLDRNYEQYF
TRBV4-1	-	TRBJ2-6	TRBD2	TGCGCCAGCAGCCAAGCAACTCCGGGACTAACGGTTCCAAGTGGGGCCAACGTCCTGACTTTC	CASSQATPGLTVPSGANVLTF
TRBV6-4	few	TRBJ2-3	-	TGTGCCAGCAGTGACTTGACAGATACGCAGTATTTT	CASSDLTDTQYF
TRBV7-2	few	TRBJ1-1	-	TGTGCCAGCAGCTTATTCGGCAGGGGTTACACTGAAGCTTTCTTT	CASSLFGRGYTEAFF
TRBV2	-	TRBJ2-5	TRBD1	TGTGCCAGCAGACAGGGGGCCTATGAGACCCAGTACTTC	CASRQGAYETQYF
TRBV6-6	-	TRBJ2-7	-	TGTGCCAGCAGACTCGACAGCTCCTACGAGCAGTACTTC	CASRLDSSYEQYF
TRBV6-5	-	TRBJ1-1	-	TGTGCCAGCACCCAAGATGGGAGTCGCACTGAAGCTTTCTTT	CASTQDGSRTEAFF
TRBV5-1	few	TRBJ2-6	-	TGCGCCAGCAGCTTATTCTTGACTGGGGCCAACGTCCTGACTTTC	CASSLFLTGANVLTF
TRBV28	-	TRBJ2-5	-	TGTGCCAGCAGTTTCAATAGGGGAACAGGCCAAGAGACCCAGTACTTC	CASSFNRGTGQETQYF
TRBV5-1	-	TRBJ1-2	-	TGCGCCAGCAGCTCCCGACCGACTGCTAACTATGGCTACACCTTC	CASSSRPTANYGYTF
TRBV10-3	-	TRBJ1-2	-	TGTGCCATCAGTGATTCAGAGGGTGGCTACACCTTC	CAISDSEGGYTF
TRBV4-3	-	TRBJ2-1	-	TGCGCCAGCAGCCAAGGTGGGGCGCCCCATGAGCAGTTCTTC	CASSQGGAPHEQFF
TRBV7-2	-	TRBJ1-6	-	TGTGCCAGCAGCTCGGACAGCCTTGGTTCACCCCTCCACTTT	CASSSDSLGSPLHF
TRBV27	-	TRBJ2-5	-	TGTGCCAGCAGTTATAAGGGGGGAAGAGAGACCCAGTACTTC	CASSYKGGRETQYF
TRBV7-7	-	TRBJ2-5	-	TGTGCCAGCAGCCTACAGCCTACGTCCCAAGAGACCCAGTACTTC	CASSLQPTSQETQYF
TRBV6-5	-	TRBJ2-1	-	TGTGCCAGCAGTACGGGACGGCACTACAATGAGCAGTTCTTC	CASSTGRHYNEQFF
TRBV2	few	TRBJ2-7	-	TGTGCCAGCAGGGAGGACGGCTCCTACGAGCAGTACTTC	CASREDGSYEQYF
TRBV10-3	-	TRBJ1-6	TRBD1	TGTGCCATCAGTGACTACACAGGGGCTGGCTATTCACCCCTCCACTTT	CAISDYTGAGYSPLHF
TRBV18	-	TRBJ1-1	TRBD1	TGTGCCAGCTCACCACCTGGGACAGCCGGCCCAGCTTTCTTT	CASSPPGTAGPAFF
TRBV18	-	TRBJ2-5	TRBD1	TGTGCCAGCTCACCACTTGGACAGGGACTGAGAAGAGAGACCCAGTACTTC	CASSPLGQGLRRETQYF
TRBV4-1	few	TRBJ2-1	TRBD2	TGCGCCAGCAGCCAGCTCGGGCGGGGGGCCAGTGATGATGAGCAGTTCTTC	CASSQLGRGASDDEQFF
TRBV7-2	-	TRBJ1-2	-	TGTGCCAGCAGCGTCGGACCGGGGGCTAGCGACTATGGCTACACCTTC	CASSVGPGASDYGYTF
TRBV10-1	few	TRBJ2-1	TRBD2	TGCGCCAGCAGTGGGACTCTGGGAGCGGGGGTGAATGAGCAGTTCTTC	CASSGTLGAGVNEQFF
TRBV7-3	-	TRBJ1-5	-	TGTGCCAGCAGCTTAGACGGAAATCAGCCCCAGCATTTT	CASSLDGNQPQHF
TRBV13	few	TRBJ1-2	TRBD1	TGTGCCAGCAGCTTAGCACTACCGGGACAGAACTATGGCTACACCTTC	CASSLALPGQNYGYTF
TRBV6-6	-	TRBJ2-5	TRBD1	TGTGCCAGCAGTTCTGGACAGGGTGCAGAGACCCAGTACTTC	CASSSGQGAETQYF
TRBV14	few	TRBJ2-7	-	TGTGCCAGCAGCCATCCCGGTATACAGGGTACCAAGTTCTCCTACGAGCAGTACTTC	CASSHPGIQGTKFSYEQYF
TRBV7-2	-	TRBJ2-6	-	TGTGCCAGCAGCCTCGGCGGGGTTAGCACCAACGTCCTGACTTTC	CASSLGGVSTNVLTF
TRBV4-2	few	TRBJ2-3	-	TGTGCCAGCAGCCAAGGACAGCTACCCACAGATACGCAGTATTTT	CASSQGQLPTDTQYF
TRBV4-3	-	TRBJ2-2	-	TGCGCCAGCAGCCAAGAAACCCCTGCGAACACCGGGGAGCTGTTTTTT	CASSQETPANTGELFF